The 3 T cell receptor beta chains presented below share a single source sample, sequenced in a study of blood T cell repertoires in COVID-19. Assay: immunoSEQ multiplex PCR; the TCRdb copy retains only in-frame clones and omits some. The profile covers 120,000 to 150,000 clones, with 85% to 90% appearing a single time and approximately 9.9% taken by the ten largest. The material sequenced was peripheral blood. The receptors here all came from a woman older than 75 with acute or convalescent COVID-19.

The chain has TRBV6-5 and TRBJ2-7, with TRBD1 as a possible D gene (5 bases). The V end was cut by 3 bases, the J end by 5 bases, with 14 bases between. This CDR3 has 14 amino acids. The V gene's germline CDR1 is MNHEY and CDR2 SVGAGI. CDR3 sequence: CASSYDSALDEQYF. DNA of the CDR3: TGTGCCAGCAGTTATGACAGTGCCCTCGACGAGCAGTACTTC.

The rearrangement links TRBV5-4 to TRBJ2-5; D not resolved. V was trimmed by 0 bases and J by 1 base, leaving 7 bases between them. The germline V gene has CDR1 SGHNT and CDR2 YYREEE (reference sequence). The CDR3 loop spans 14 amino acids. In DNA, the CDR3 is TGTGCCAGCAGCTTGGCCGGTACCCAAGAGACCCAGTACTTC. Its translation: CASSLAGTQETQYF.

This chain connects TRBV4-2 to TRBJ1-4; TRBD1 might be the D (6 bases). The CDR3 has 17 amino acids. Deletions cut 0 bases from V and 8 bases from J, with 19 bases between. Germline values: CDR1 LGHNA, CDR2 YNFKEQ. The chain's CDR3 is CASSQEEVGRGWEKLFF. CDR3 nucleotide sequence: TGTGCCAGCAGCCAAGAGGAGGTCGGCAGGGGCTGGGAAAAACTGTTTTTT.